The clone carrying this TCR beta chain is termed medium-sized (0.01 to 0.1%). Its antigen remains unknown. This entry comes from a study of read filtering for tumor transcriptome and immune sequencing. Study-wide background: R-ISS stage counts were 8 or 9 for I, 15 to 20 for II, roughly seven for III.

Germline CDR1 and CDR2: LGHNA and YNFKEQ. Trimming stripped 0 bases from V and 8 bases from J, with 8 bases between. The CDR3 is 13 amino acids. At the time of active disease, bone marrow was collected from every patient. This library used around 400 ng RNA and molecular barcoded adaptors spanning alpha/delta and beta/gamma chains. MiXCR, applied by TCRdb to the reads, yields one record per CDR3 protein. The table includes about 41,000 distinct CDR3 sequences, around an eighth detected once. Findings and limits, study-wide: Without single-read clonotypes, shared clonotype proportions correlated more between IR-seq and RNA-seq. Single-read clonotypes: about 82% of IR-seq clonotypes (around 4% of reads), 74.6% of RNA-seq clonotypes (nearly 45% of reads).

The sequenced sample consisted of a population of CD138-negative cells sorted from bone marrow. The gene calls are TRBV4-2 and TRBJ2-1; unclear D gene. The sequence was collected from a donor aged 40 or over with multiple myeloma. This CDR3 reads CASSQEVVDEQFF. CDR3 in DNA: TGTGCCAGCAGCCAAGAGGTTGTCGATGAGCAGTTCTTC.